The present entry profiles one TCR beta chain with its context. This clone was detected a few times. Its antigen remains unidentified. No per-base quality is available; no much larger clone lies one base away. The trial excluded patients who had a history of autoimmune disease or who were on systemic immunosuppression. Peripheral blood for TCR sequencing was collected from all dose cohorts at baseline, on cycle 4 day 1, and on cycle 7 day 1. The samples were drawn from a first-in-human, open-label, multicenter phase I dose-escalation trial of ivuxolimab. Adults with locally advanced or metastatic head and neck squamous cell, hepatocellular, melanoma or renal cell carcinoma were enrolled in the trial. CD4+ and CD8+ T cells were sorted separately from peripheral blood before TCR sequencing. Genomic DNA was isolated from the sorted cells so that the TCRbeta CDR3 region could be sequenced. TCRbeta CDR3 regions were sequenced using the immunoSEQ Assay. TCRdb provides this immuneACCESS table in a form limited to in-frame rearrangements. Some clones are lacking; in checked studies, under half of them reflect an unresolved V gene, and why the rest are absent is not known. For this sample the table gives about 15,000 clones, of which approximately 72% were detected only once. The top ten clonotypes cover approximately 29% of the sample.

The sample belongs to a study of OX40 agonist ivuxolimab in advanced cancers. Turning to the overall study: Ivuxolimab was an agonistic, fully human IgG2 monoclonal antibody directed against OX40 (CD134), a costimulatory receptor. Intravenous ivuxolimab was administered to patients every 2 weeks at six dose levels: 0.01, 0.1, 0.3, 1.5, 3 and 10 mg/kg. Of the roughly 52 dose-escalation patients, hepatocellular carcinoma was present in approximately 20, melanoma in roughly 15, renal cell carcinoma in 9 and head and neck cancer in 9. In the dose-escalation cohort, over 65% of patients were male, and the mean age was approximately 55 years, with a range of 23 to 79. Patients were allowed to have had prior anti-PD-1, anti-PD-L1 or anti-CTLA-4 therapy, and approximately 40% of the dose-escalation patients had previously received checkpoint inhibitors. Three dose-escalation patients achieved partial responses, one with hepatocellular carcinoma and two with cutaneous melanoma. Peripheral TCRbeta sequencing was intended to test whether TCR sequence diversity was altered and clonal T-cell expansion was caused by ivuxolimab. The paper describes the monotherapy dose-escalation part (N of about 57 patients) of the phase I trial of ivuxolimab. Study-level results and caveats: The antigen specificity of the clonally expanded peripheral T cells was not determined. After ivuxolimab, more expanded clones were found on average in CD8+ T cells than in CD4+ T cells. At doses of 0.1 to 3.0 mg/kg, clonal expansion of both CD4+ and CD8+ blood T cells was observed from baseline to week 6. In the 0.1-3.0 mg/kg groups, partial responders were among the patients with the lowest normalized peripheral clonal expansion, particularly in CD8+ T cells. Low levels of normalized T-cell clonal expansion were also seen in some patients who did not respond.

This sequence was found in an adult with an advanced solid tumor such as melanoma, head and neck, liver or kidney cancer. Specimen: CD4+ or CD8+ T cells sorted from blood, collected in a trial of the OX40 agonist ivuxolimab.

In nucleotides, the sequence is TGCGCCAGCAGCCAAGACCATAAGACGGCGTACTATGGCTACACCTTC. It codes for CASSQDHKTAYYGYTF. The chain links TRBV4-1 with TRBJ1-2, with no reliable assignment of the D segment. The germline V gene specifies MGHRA as CDR1 and YSYEKL as CDR2. The cysteine opens and the phenylalanine closes a CDR3 of 16 amino acids. Only CDR3 DNA remains: 48 bases, in frame from the first base. V and J are truncated by 0 bases and 3 bases respectively, leaving an intervening sequence of 14 bases.